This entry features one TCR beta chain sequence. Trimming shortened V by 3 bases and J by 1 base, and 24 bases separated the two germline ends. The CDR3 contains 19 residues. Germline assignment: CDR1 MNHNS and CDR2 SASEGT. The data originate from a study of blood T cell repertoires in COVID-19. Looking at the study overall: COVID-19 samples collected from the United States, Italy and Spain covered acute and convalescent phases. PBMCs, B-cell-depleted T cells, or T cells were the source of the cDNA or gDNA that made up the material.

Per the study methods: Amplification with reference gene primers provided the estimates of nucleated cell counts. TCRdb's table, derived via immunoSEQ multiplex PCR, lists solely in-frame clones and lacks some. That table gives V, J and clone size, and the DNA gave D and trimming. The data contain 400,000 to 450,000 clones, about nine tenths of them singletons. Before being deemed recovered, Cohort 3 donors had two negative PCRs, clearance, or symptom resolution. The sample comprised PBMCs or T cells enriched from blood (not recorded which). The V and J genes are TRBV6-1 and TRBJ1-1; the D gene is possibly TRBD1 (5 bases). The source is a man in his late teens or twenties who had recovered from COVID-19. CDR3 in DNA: TGTGCCAGCAGTGATGTCAGGGTAGTCAAAACTCATGGGAACACTGAAGCTTTCTTT. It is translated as CASSDVRVVKTHGNTEAFF.